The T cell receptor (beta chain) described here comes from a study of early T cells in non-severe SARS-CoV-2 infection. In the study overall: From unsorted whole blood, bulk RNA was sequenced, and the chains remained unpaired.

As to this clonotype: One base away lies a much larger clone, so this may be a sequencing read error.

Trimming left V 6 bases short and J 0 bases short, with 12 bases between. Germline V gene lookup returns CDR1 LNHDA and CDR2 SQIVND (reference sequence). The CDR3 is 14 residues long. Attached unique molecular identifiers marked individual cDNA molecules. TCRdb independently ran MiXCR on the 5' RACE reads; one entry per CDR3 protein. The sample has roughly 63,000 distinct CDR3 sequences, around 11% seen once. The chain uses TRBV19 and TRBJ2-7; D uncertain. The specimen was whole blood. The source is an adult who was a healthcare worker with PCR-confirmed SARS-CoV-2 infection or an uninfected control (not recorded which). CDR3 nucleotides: TGTGCCAGTAGCGCATCGACTGACTCCTACGAGCAGTACTTC. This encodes CASSASTDSYEQYF.